This T cell receptor beta chain originates from a study of shared clonotypes between healthy human individuals. Study details: The donors, a couple of women and a few men, were aged 18 to 49. The study's findings and limits: Donor scarcity curtailed the genetic and exposure-history diversity represented herein.

This clone showed up just once. What it binds is unknown. The V end was cut by 6 bases, the J end by 8 bases, with 17 bases between. CDR3 length: 14 residues. Germline V gene lookup returns CDR1 MGHRA and CDR2 YSYEKL. Data came from immunoSEQ multiplex PCR; TCRdb stores just in-frame clones and leaves some out. The repertoire holds about 1.5 million clones, 95% to 99% seen once, with 0.4% to 0.55% in the top ten. The rearrangement joins TRBV4-1 to TRBJ2-1; TRBD2 might be the D (7 bases). The receptor was derived from a young man in good health. Input material: naive CD4+ T cells sorted from blood. Indicated subset: CD45RA+ positively selected. The CDR3 loop reads CASSRGQGRDEQFF. Written as DNA, the CDR3 is TGCGCCAGCAGTCGAGGCCAGGGGAGGGATGAGCAGTTCTTC.